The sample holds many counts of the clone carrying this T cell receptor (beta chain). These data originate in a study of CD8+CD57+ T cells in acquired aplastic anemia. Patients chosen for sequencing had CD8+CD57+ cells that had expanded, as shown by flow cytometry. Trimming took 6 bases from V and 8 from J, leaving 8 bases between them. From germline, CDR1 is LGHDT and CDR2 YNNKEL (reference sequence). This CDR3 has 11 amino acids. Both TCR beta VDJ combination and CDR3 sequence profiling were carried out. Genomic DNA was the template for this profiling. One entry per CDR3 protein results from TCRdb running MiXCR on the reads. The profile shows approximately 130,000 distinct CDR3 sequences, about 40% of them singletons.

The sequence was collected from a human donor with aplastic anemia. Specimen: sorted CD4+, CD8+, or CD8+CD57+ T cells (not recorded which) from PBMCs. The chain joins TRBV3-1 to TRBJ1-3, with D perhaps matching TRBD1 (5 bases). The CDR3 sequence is CASRSGDTIYF. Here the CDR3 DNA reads TGTGCCAGCAGGTCGGGGGACACCATATATTTT. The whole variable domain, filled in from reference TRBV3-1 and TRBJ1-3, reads DTAVSQTPKYLVTQMGNDKSIKCEQNLGHDTMYWYKQDSKKFLKIMFSYNNKELIINETVPNRFSPKSPDKAHLNLHINSLELGDSAVYFCASRSGDTIYFGEGSWLTVV.